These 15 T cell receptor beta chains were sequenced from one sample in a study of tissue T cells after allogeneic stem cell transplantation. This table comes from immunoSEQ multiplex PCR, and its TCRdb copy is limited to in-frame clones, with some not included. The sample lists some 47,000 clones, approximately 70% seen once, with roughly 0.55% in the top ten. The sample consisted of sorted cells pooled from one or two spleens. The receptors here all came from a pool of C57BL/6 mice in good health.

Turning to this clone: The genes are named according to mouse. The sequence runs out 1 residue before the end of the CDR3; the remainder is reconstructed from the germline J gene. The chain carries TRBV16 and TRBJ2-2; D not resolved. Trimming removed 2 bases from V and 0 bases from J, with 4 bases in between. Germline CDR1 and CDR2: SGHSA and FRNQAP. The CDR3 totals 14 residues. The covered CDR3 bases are TGTGCAAGCAGCTTACCGGCAAACACCGGGCAGCTCTAC. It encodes CASSLPANTGQLY. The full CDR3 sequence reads CASSLPANTGQLYF.

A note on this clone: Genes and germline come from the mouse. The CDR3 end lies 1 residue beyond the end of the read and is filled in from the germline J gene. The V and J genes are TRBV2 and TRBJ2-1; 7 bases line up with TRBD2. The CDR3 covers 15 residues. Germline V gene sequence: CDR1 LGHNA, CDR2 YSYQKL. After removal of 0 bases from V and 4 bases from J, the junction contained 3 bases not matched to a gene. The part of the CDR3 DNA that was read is TGTGCCAGCAGCCAAGATGCTGGGGGATATGCTGAGCAGTTC. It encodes CASSQDAGGYAEQF. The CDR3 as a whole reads CASSQDAGGYAEQFF.

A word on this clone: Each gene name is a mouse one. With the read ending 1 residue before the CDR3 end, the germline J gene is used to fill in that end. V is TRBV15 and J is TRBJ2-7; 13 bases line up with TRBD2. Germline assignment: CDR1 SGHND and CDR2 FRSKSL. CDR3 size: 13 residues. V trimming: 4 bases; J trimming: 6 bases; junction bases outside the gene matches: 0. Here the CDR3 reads CASSWTGGAEQYF. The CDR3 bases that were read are TGTGCCAGCAGTTGGACTGGGGGGGCTGAACAGTAC. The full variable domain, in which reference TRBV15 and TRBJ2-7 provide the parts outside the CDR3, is DAGVTQTPRHEVAEKGQTIILKCEPVSGHNDLFWYRQTKIQGLELLSYFRSKSLMEDGGAFKDRFKAEMLNSSFSTLKIQPTEPKDSAVYLCASSWTGGAEQYFGPGTRLTVL.

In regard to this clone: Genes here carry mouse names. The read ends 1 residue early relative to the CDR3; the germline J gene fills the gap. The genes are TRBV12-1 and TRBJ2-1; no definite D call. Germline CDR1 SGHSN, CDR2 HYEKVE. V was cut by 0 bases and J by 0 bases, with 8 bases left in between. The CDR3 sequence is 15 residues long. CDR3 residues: CASSLVPVNYAEQFF. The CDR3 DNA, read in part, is TGTGCCAGCTCTCTCGTCCCAGTTAACTATGCTGAGCAGTTC.

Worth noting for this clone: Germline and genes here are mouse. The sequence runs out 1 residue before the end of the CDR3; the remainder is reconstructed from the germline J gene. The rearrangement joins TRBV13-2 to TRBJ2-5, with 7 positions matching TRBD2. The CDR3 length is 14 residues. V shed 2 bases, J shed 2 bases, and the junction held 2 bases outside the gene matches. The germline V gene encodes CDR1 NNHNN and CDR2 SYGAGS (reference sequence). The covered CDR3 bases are TGTGCCAGCGGTGAGGCTGGGGGCCAAGACACCCAGTAC. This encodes CASGEAGGQDTQY. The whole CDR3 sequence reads CASGEAGGQDTQYF.

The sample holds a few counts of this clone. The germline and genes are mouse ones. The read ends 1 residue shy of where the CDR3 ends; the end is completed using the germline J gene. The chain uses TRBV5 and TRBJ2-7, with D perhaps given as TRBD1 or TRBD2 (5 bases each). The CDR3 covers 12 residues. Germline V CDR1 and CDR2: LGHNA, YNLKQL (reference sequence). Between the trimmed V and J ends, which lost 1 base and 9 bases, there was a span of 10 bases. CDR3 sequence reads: CASSQAGVGQYF. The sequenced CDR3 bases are TGTGCCAGCAGCCAAGCGGGGGTTGGACAGTAC.

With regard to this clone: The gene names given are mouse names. CDR3 amino acids: CASSSPGQGEDTQYF. Partial CDR3 DNA: TGTGCCAGCAGTTCCCCTGGCCAGGGAGAAGACACCCAGTAC. The V gene is TRBV15, the J gene TRBJ2-5; D is perhaps TRBD1 (5 bases). The read falls 1 residue short of the CDR3 end, and the missing part is taken from the germline J gene. The CDR3 totals 15 residues. Germline CDR1 and CDR2: SGHND and FRSKSL. V was cut by 4 bases and J by 4 bases, with 15 bases left in between.

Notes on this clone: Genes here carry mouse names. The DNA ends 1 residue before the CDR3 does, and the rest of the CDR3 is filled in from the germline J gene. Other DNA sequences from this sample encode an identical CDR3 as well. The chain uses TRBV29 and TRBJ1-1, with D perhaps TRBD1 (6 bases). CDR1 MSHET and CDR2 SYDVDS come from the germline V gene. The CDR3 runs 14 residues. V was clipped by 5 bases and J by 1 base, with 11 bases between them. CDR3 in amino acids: CASSLWDKNTEVFF. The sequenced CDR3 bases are TGTGCTAGCAGTCTCTGGGACAAAAACACAGAAGTCTTC.

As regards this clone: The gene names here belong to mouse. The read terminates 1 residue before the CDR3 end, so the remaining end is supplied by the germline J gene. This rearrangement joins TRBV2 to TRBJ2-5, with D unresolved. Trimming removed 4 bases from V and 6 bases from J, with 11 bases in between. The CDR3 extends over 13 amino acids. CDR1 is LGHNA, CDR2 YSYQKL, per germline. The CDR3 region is CASSPRRWDTQYF. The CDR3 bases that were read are TGTGCCAGCAGCCCCCGACGGTGGGACACCCAGTAC.

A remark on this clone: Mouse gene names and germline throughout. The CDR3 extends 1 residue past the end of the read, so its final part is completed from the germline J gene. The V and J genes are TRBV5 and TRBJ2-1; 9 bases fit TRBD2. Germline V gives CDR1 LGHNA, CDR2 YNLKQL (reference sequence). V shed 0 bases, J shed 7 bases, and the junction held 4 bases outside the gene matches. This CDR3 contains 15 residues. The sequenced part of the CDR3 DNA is TGTGCCAGCAGCCAAGATCCCTGGGGGGGGGCTGAGCAGTTC. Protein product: CASSQDPWGGAEQF. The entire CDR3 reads CASSQDPWGGAEQFF.

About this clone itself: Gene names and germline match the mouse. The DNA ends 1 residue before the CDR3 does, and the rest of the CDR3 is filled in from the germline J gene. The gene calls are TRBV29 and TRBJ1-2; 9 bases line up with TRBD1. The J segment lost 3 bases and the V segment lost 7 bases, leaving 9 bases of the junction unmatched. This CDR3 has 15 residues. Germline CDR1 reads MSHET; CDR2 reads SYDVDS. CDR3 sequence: CASTGPGQGDSDYTF. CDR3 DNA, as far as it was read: TGTGCTAGCACCGGTCCGGGACAGGGAGACTCCGACTACACC.

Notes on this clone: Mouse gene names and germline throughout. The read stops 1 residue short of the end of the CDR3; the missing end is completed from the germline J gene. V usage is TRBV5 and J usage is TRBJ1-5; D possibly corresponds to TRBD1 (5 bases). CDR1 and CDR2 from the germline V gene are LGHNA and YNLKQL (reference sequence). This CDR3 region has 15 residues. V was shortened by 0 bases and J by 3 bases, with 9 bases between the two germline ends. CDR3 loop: CASSQEAGINQAPLF. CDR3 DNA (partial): TGTGCCAGCAGCCAAGAAGCAGGGATCAACCAGGCTCCGCTT.

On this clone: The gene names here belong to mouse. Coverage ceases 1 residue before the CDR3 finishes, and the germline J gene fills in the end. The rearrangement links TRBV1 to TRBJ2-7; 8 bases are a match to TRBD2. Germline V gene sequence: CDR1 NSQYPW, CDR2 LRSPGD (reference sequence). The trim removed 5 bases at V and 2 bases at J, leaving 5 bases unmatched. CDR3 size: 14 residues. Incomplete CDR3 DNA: TGCACCTGCAGTCCCACTGGGGGCGCCTATGAACAGTAC. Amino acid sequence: CTCSPTGGAYEQY. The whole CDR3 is CTCSPTGGAYEQYF. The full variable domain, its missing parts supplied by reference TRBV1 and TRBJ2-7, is VTLLEQNPRWRLVPRGQAVNLRCILKNSQYPWMSWYQQDLQKQLQWLFTLRSPGDKEVKSLPGADYLATRVTDTELRLQVANMSQGRTLYCTCSPTGGAYEQYFGPGTRLTVL.

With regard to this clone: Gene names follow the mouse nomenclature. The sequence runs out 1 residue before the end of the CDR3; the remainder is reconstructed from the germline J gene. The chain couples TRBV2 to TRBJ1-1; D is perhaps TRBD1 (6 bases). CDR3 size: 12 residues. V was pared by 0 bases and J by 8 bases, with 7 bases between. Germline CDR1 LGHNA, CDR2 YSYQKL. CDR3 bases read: TGTGCCAGCAGCCAAGACAGGGGTGAAGTCTTC. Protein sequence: CASSQDRGEVF. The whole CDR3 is CASSQDRGEVFF.

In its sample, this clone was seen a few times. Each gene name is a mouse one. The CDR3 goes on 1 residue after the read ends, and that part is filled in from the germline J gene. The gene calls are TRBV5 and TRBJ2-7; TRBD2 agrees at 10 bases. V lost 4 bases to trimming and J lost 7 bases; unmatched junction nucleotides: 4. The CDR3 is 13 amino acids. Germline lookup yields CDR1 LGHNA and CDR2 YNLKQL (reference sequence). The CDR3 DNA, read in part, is TGTGCCAGCAGCCCTGGGGGGGCTTTCGAACAGTAC. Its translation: CASSPGGAFEQY. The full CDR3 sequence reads CASSPGGAFEQYF.